These 27 T cell receptor beta chains originate from one sample sequenced in a study of persistence of HIV-infected CD4 T cells. Antigens for these TCRs are unknown. The immunoSEQ assay was version 4, run in survey mode. The protocol was immunoSEQ multiplex PCR, while the TCRdb copy is restricted to in-frame clones and leaves out a portion. The data contain roughly 35,000 clones, more than 75% of them singletons. The stimulus was an HIV-1 Gag 15-mer peptide pool, about 1.1 ug/peptide/mL. Sorted nonresponding memory CD4+ T cells were CD40L-negative, CD69-negative, CD45RO-high. Sequencing was performed on cultured CD4+ T cells from PBMCs, taken from a patient who received antiretroviral therapy. These receptors originate from an adult with HIV. The donor label of this sample is uncertain.

This clone was detected only once. The V call is TRBV9, the J call TRBJ2-7, with D perhaps assigned TRBD1 or TRBD2 (5 bases each). Germline CDR1 SGDLS, CDR2 YYNGEE. CDR3 length: 13 amino acids. The germline V and J ends were trimmed by 2 bases and 6 bases, with 12 bases remaining between them. Here the CDR3 DNA reads TGTGCCAGCAGCGTGGGGGTTTTAGGCGAGCAGTACTTC. It codes for CASSVGVLGEQYF.

The rearrangement joins TRBV2 to TRBJ1-3, with a tentative D call TRBD1 (5 bases). Germline lookup yields CDR1 SNHLY and CDR2 FYNNEI. The CDR3 is 16 amino acids. Trimming left V 0 bases short and J 0 bases short, with 9 bases between. The CDR3 nucleotides are TGTGCCAGCAGTGAAGCCGGGGCTTCCTCTGGAAACACCATATATTTT. Its translation is CASSEAGASSGNTIYF. The full variable domain, in which reference TRBV2 and TRBJ1-3 provide the parts outside the CDR3, is EPEVTQTPSHQVTQMGQEVILRCVPISNHLYFYWYRQILGQKVEFLVSFYNNEISEKSEIFDDQFSVERPDGSNFTLKIRSTKLEDSAMYFCASSEAGASSGNTIYFGEGSWLTVV.

The genes are TRBV5-1 and TRBJ2-7; 8 bases line up with TRBD2. Germline V lookup: CDR1 SGHRS, CDR2 YFSETQ. This CDR3 spans 14 amino acids. The J segment lost 2 bases and the V segment lost 4 bases, leaving 5 bases of the junction unmatched. The CDR3 here is CASSPGLDAYEQYV. The CDR3 region has the DNA TGCGCCAGCAGCCCGGGACTAGATGCCTACGAGCAGTACGTC.

The rearrangement links TRBV19 to TRBJ1-2, with D perhaps TRBD1 (6 bases). Trimming left V 6 bases short and J 4 bases short, with 21 bases between. The CDR3 is 16 residues long. Germline V gives CDR1 LNHDA, CDR2 SQIVND (reference sequence). DNA of the CDR3: TGTGCCAGTAGACCACTTTCGACAGGATACTCCTATGGCTACACCTTC. This encodes CASRPLSTGYSYGYTF.

The chain has TRBV19 and TRBJ1-2; D gene ambiguous. This CDR3 is 16 amino acids long. CDR1 LNHDA and CDR2 SQIVND come from the germline V gene (reference sequence). V shed 6 bases and J shed 0 bases, with 17 bases lying between them. DNA of the CDR3: TGTGCCAGTAGAGACCGTGAGATCAGAGCTAACTATGGCTACACCTTC. Its translation: CASRDREIRANYGYTF.

This chain joins TRBV28 and TRBJ2-4; 7 positions match TRBD1. Germline V gene data show CDR1 as MDHEN and CDR2 as SYDVKM. The CDR3 has 15 residues. Trimming at V came to 6 bases and at J to 3 bases, leaving 8 bases not matched to a gene. The CDR3 reads CASRVYRGNKNIQYF. The CDR3 DNA reads as TGTGCCAGCAGGGTTTACAGGGGCAACAAAAACATTCAGTACTTC.

V is TRBV6-5 and J is TRBJ2-7; 10 nucleotides line up with TRBD1. Trimming removed 7 bases from V and 4 bases from J; junction bases left unmatched: 7. Germline V lookup: CDR1 MNHEY, CDR2 SVGAGI. The CDR3 consists of 14 residues. In DNA, the CDR3 is TGTGCCAGCAACACGGACAGGGGGGGATACGAGCAGTACGTC. This codes for CASNTDRGGYEQYV.

The chain recombines TRBV6-5 with TRBJ1-1; D remains unclear. Germline V gene sequence: CDR1 MNHEY, CDR2 SVGAGI. Between the trimmed V and J ends, which lost 2 bases and 1 base, there was a span of 11 bases. The CDR3 covers 15 residues. CDR3 in DNA: TGTGCCAGCAGTTACCGGAGACAAACGAACACTGAAGCTTTCTTT. It yields the protein CASSYRRQTNTEAFF.

This chain links TRBV9 with TRBJ2-3; D gene uncertain. The V end lost 0 bases, the J end lost 1 base, and 3 bases lay between the germline ends. In germline, CDR1 is SGDLS, CDR2 YYNGEE. The CDR3 totals 13 residues. The CDR3 DNA reads TGTGCCAGCAGCGTAGTGGGCACAGATACGCAGTATTTT. Its translation is CASSVVGTDTQYF.

This clone came up a few times. The chain joins TRBV2 to TRBJ1-5, with a weak D call TRBD1 (6 bases). This CDR3 has 15 residues. Germline CDR1 is SNHLY and CDR2 is FYNNEI. Trimming removed 3 bases from V and 1 base from J, with 10 bases in between. The CDR3 loop reads CASSDLGASNQPQHF. The CDR3 bases are TGTGCCAGCAGTGATCTGGGGGCAAGCAATCAGCCCCAGCATTTT.

The chain joins TRBV12-2 to TRBJ2-5; TRBD2, as called in the table, went unchecked against the DNA. TRBV12-2 is given as a pseudogene. This CDR3 contains 15 residues. The CDR3 DNA reads as TGTGCAAGTCGCCTTCGCCGTCGGGTGGGAGAGACCCAGTACTTC. Protein: CASRLRRRVGETQYF.

The chain is built from TRBV19 and TRBJ2-3; no clear D gene. The CDR3 totals 15 residues. Deletions cut 1 base from V and 1 base from J, with 9 bases between. Germline lookup yields CDR1 LNHDA and CDR2 SQIVND (reference sequence). CDR3 region: CASSIGPARTDTQYF. CDR3 coding DNA: TGTGCCAGTAGTATAGGCCCCGCTCGCACAGATACGCAGTATTTT.

The V and J genes are TRBV19 and TRBJ1-1, with 7 bases fitting TRBD1. The CDR3 covers 13 residues. V gave up 9 bases and J gave up 10 bases; unmatched junction bases: 14. Germline values: CDR1 LNHDA, CDR2 SQIVND (reference sequence). CDR3 nucleotide sequence: TGTGCCAGCCGGGACAGAGACCCCGAGGGAGCTTTCTTT. Translation: CASRDRDPEGAFF.

The rearrangement joins TRBV7-6 to TRBJ2-2; D is uncertain. The germline V and J ends were trimmed by 2 bases and 8 bases, with 6 bases remaining between them. The germline V gene encodes CDR1 SGHVS and CDR2 FNYEAQ. The CDR3 sequence is 12 residues long. CDR3 sequence (DNA): TGTGCCAGCAGCTTATTTGAAGGGGAGCTGTTTTTT. Protein: CASSLFEGELFF.

This chain uses TRBV7-9 with TRBJ1-2, with a weak D call TRBD1 (6 bases). The CDR3 has 14 residues. Trimming left V 8 bases short and J 5 bases short, with 18 bases between. The germline V gene encodes CDR1 SEHNR and CDR2 FQNEAQ (reference sequence). The CDR3 region has the DNA TGTGCCAGCCTACCCAGGGGATTCCCTTATGGCTACACCTTC. Encoded protein: CASLPRGFPYGYTF.

This clone has only a few counts. The chain has TRBV5-1 and TRBJ2-2, with D tentatively TRBD1 or TRBD2 (5 bases each). Trimming removed 4 bases from V and 1 base from J, with 14 bases in between. Germline V gene data show CDR1 as SGHRS and CDR2 as YFSETQ. The CDR3 extends over 16 amino acids. DNA for the CDR3: TGCGCCAGCAGCCAACCGCCGGGACGGAACACCGGGGAGCTGTTTTTT. Its protein is CASSQPPGRNTGELFF.

The chain is built from TRBV2 and TRBJ2-7; TRBD2 is a possible D gene (6 bases). Between the trimmed V and J ends, which lost 3 bases and 4 bases, there was a span of 7 bases. Germline V CDR1 and CDR2: SNHLY, FYNNEI. The CDR3 is 12 amino acids. The CDR3: CASSEGGYEQYF. In DNA form, the CDR3 reads TGTGCCAGCAGTGAGGGGGGTTACGAGCAGTACTTC.

The chain employs TRBV12-3 or TRBV12-4 and TRBJ1-1; D unclear. V gave up 1 base and J gave up 7 bases, with 10 bases separating them. The CDR3 consists of 13 residues. DNA for the CDR3: TGTGCCAGCAGTTTAGGGCAGATCCGTGAAGCTTTCTTT. This sequence encodes CASSLGQIREAFF.

The V and J genes are TRBV5-5 and TRBJ1-6; 7 bases align to TRBD1. Unmatched junction bases numbered 5, after V lost 8 bases and J lost 6 bases. Germline loops: CDR1 SGHKS, CDR2 YYEKEE (reference sequence). The CDR3 contains 13 residues. The CDR3 reads CASSQGTNSPLHF. The CDR3 nucleotides are TGTGCCAGTTCACAGGGGACTAATTCACCCCTCCACTTT. The full variable domain, completed using reference TRBV5-5 and TRBJ1-6, is DAGVTQSPTHLIKTRGQQVTLRCSPISGHKSVSWYQQVLGQGPQFIFQYYEKEERGRGNFPDRFSARQFPNYSSELNVNALLLGDSALYLCASSQGTNSPLHFGNGTRLTVT.

This clone was found a few times. This rearrangement joins TRBV30 to TRBJ1-3; 7 positions agree with TRBD1. With 2 bases clipped from V and 2 bases from J, the junction kept 9 bases outside the gene matches. Germline V gene data show CDR1 as GTSNPN and CDR2 as SVGIG (reference sequence). The CDR3 contains 16 residues. CDR3 bases: TGTGCCTGGAGTACCTACAGGGGAAAAACTGGAAACACCATATATTTT. This translates into CAWSTYRGKTGNTIYF.

The chain recombines TRBV5-6 with TRBJ2-7; D is unclear. The V end was cut by 2 bases, the J end by 5 bases, with 5 bases between. This CDR3 contains 11 residues. Germline CDR1 and CDR2: SGHDT and YYEEEE. The CDR3 nucleotides are TGTGCCAGCAGCTTTGTAAACGAGCAGTACTTC. Translating it yields CASSFVNEQYF.

V is TRBV30 and J is TRBJ1-2, with D uncertain. V lost 3 bases to trimming and J lost 5 bases, with 13 bases between them. The CDR3 is made up of 13 amino acids. The germline V gene has CDR1 GTSNPN and CDR2 SVGIG (reference sequence). The CDR3 loop is CAWRAGLEYGYTF. CDR3 coding DNA: TGTGCCTGGAGAGCAGGACTGGAATATGGCTACACCTTC.

V usage is TRBV19 and J usage is TRBJ2-7, with TRBD1 matching 10 bases. Germline V gene sequence: CDR1 LNHDA, CDR2 SQIVND (reference sequence). The CDR3 sequence is 15 residues long. V was clipped by 7 bases and J by 5 bases; unmatched bases: 11. The CDR3 sequence: CASTEFGTGDHEQYF. CDR3 bases: TGTGCCAGTACCGAGTTTGGGACAGGGGATCACGAGCAGTACTTC.

The rearrangement joins TRBV5-1 to TRBJ2-3, with 9 bases matching TRBD1. V shed 5 bases and J 4 bases; nucleotides not matched to a gene: 5. The CDR3 is 14 amino acids. Germline CDR1 is SGHRS and CDR2 is YFSETQ. The CDR3 protein is CASRGQGGADTQYF. The CDR3 region has the DNA TGCGCCAGCAGGGGACAGGGTGGGGCAGATACGCAGTATTTT. The variable domain in full, completed from reference TRBV5-1 and TRBJ2-3, reads KAGVTQTPRYLIKTRGQQVTLSCSPISGHRSVSWYQQTPGQGLQFLFEYFSETQRNKGNFPGRFSGRQFSNSRSEMNVSTLELGDSALYLCASRGQGGADTQYFGPGTRLTVL.

The chain is built from TRBV2 and TRBJ2-1; D remains unclear. Trimming removed 1 base at V and 4 bases at J, with 11 bases between. Germline V gene sequence: CDR1 SNHLY, CDR2 FYNNEI. This CDR3 has 15 residues. Here the CDR3 reads CASSEVEDQYNEQFF. The DNA for the CDR3 is TGTGCCAGCAGTGAAGTCGAGGATCAATACAATGAGCAGTTCTTC.

The V gene is TRBV3-1 (or the pseudogene TRBV3-2), the J gene TRBJ1-2; tentative D call: TRBD1 (5 bases). The CDR3 has 14 residues. CDR1 is LGHDT and CDR2 is YNNKEL in the germline V gene (reference sequence). The ends were cut back, 4 bases at V and 8 bases at J, with 17 bases in the middle. As DNA, the CDR3 is TGTGCCAGCAGCCTCCGGGACTTACTTGGGGGCTACACCTTC. Its protein is CASSLRDLLGGYTF.

This clone was counted only a few times. The J gene is TRBJ1-3, the V gene TRBV7-9; perhaps TRBD1 as D (6 bases). The CDR3 loop spans 13 amino acids. Deletions cut 5 bases from V and 4 bases from J, with 9 bases between. Germline values: CDR1 SEHNR, CDR2 FQNEAQ (reference sequence). The CDR3, as DNA: TGTGCCAGCAGCATCGGACAGGGAAACACCATATATTTT. As protein: CASSIGQGNTIYF.